One sample yielded the 29 T cell receptor beta chains listed below, sequenced in a study of blood T cell repertoires in COVID-19. Data came from immunoSEQ multiplex PCR; TCRdb stores just in-frame clones and leaves some out. The table has about 290,000 clones, about 85% seen once; the top ten hold around 4.2%. The sample comprised peripheral blood. These TCRs come from a woman in her 50s with active or convalescent COVID-19.

This clone was seen once. The chain couples TRBV5-1 to TRBJ2-1; 10 bases fit TRBD2. The CDR3 loop spans 16 amino acids. J was trimmed by 3 bases and V by 0 bases; bases with no gene match: 3. Germline values: CDR1 SGHRS, CDR2 YFSETQ. CDR3 loop: CASSLVVAGGYNEQFF. CDR3 coding DNA: TGCGCCAGCAGCTTGGTGGTAGCGGGAGGCTACAATGAGCAGTTCTTC. Full variable domain (remainder filled in from reference TRBV5-1 and TRBJ2-1): KAGVTQTPRYLIKTRGQQVTLSCSPISGHRSVSWYQQTPGQGLQFLFEYFSETQRNKGNFPGRFSGRQFSNSRSEMNVSTLELGDSALYLCASSLVVAGGYNEQFFGPGTRLTVL.

V gene TRBV5-4 combines with J gene TRBJ1-1, with TRBD1 as a possible D gene (6 bases). V lost 0 bases, J lost 0 bases, and 12 bases lay in between. CDR3 length: 16 residues. Germline CDR1 SGHNT, CDR2 YYREEE (reference sequence). The CDR3 nucleotides read TGTGCCAGCAGCTTGGGACAGGATTACATGAACACTGAAGCTTTCTTT. Its protein is CASSLGQDYMNTEAFF.

The chain couples TRBV23-1 to TRBJ1-6; D gene unclear. TRBV23-1 is an ORF; its function is uncertain. Deletions cut 2 bases from V and 9 bases from J, with 17 bases between. The CDR3 length is 16 residues. The CDR3 DNA reads as TGCGCCAGCAGTCAAGGCCGTTTTTGTGAAATTTCACCCCTCCACTTT. Encoded protein: CASSQGRFCEISPLHF.

The gene calls are TRBV27 and TRBJ1-1; D unresolved. The CDR3 extends over 15 amino acids. V lost 3 bases, J lost 5 bases, and 16 bases lay in between. CDR1 and CDR2 (germline): MNHEY, SMNVEV (reference sequence). The CDR3 DNA reads as TGTGCCAGCAGTTTGATTCCATATTCGGGTACTGAAGCTTTCTTT. Protein product: CASSLIPYSGTEAFF.

The chain recombines TRBV6-5 with TRBJ1-1; D may be TRBD1 (5 bases). Between the trimmed V and J ends, which lost 8 bases and 5 bases, there was a span of 12 bases. The CDR3 loop spans 12 amino acids. Germline V gene data show CDR1 as MNHEY and CDR2 as SVGAGI. The CDR3 here is CASGKGRTEAFF. Here the CDR3 DNA reads TGTGCCAGCGGTAAGGGGAGGACTGAAGCTTTCTTT.

The V call is TRBV28, the J call TRBJ1-1; 8 nucleotides agree with TRBD1. CDR3 length: 16 amino acids. Trimming at V came to 2 bases and at J to 1 base, leaving 6 bases not matched to a gene. The germline gives CDR1 MDHEN, CDR2 SYDVKM. The CDR3 nucleotides are TGTGCCAGCAGTTTACCCCCAGGGGGCGCGAACACTGAAGCTTTCTTT. Translating gives CASSLPPGGANTEAFF.

This chain links TRBV6-7 with TRBJ1-1; perhaps TRBD1 as D (6 bases). TRBV6-7 is annotated as an ORF whose role is uncertain. The CDR3 runs 20 residues. Trimming pared 2 bases from V and 0 bases from J, leaving 25 bases between. In DNA, the CDR3 is TGTGCCAGCAGTTACCCCGGGACAACCGCGACCTACTTGATGAACACTGAAGCTTTCTTT. Its protein product is CASSYPGTTATYLMNTEAFF.

This chain connects TRBV9 to TRBJ2-5, with 9 bases identical to TRBD2. The CDR3 covers 17 residues. Looked up from germline, CDR1 is SGDLS and CDR2 is YYNGEE. Trimming cost V 0 bases and J 3 bases; bases outside gene matches: 9. The chain's CDR3 is CASSVDPSGTGKETQYF. CDR3 coding DNA: TGTGCCAGCAGCGTAGACCCTAGCGGGACGGGAAAAGAGACCCAGTACTTC.

The chain recombines TRBV12-3 or TRBV12-4 with TRBJ1-5; tentative D call: TRBD1 (6 bases). The CDR3 totals 13 residues. Trimming removed 8 bases at V and 4 bases at J, with 12 bases between. CDR3 amino acids: CASRDTTNQPQHF. CDR3 sequence (DNA): TGTGCCAGCCGGGACACCACGAATCAGCCCCAGCATTTT.

The chain links TRBV27 to TRBJ2-7, with 8 bases lining up with TRBD2. This CDR3 has 13 amino acids. The junction had 4 bases not matched to a gene; V was cut back by 2 bases and J by 7 bases. Germline CDR1 is MNHEY and CDR2 is SMNVEV (reference sequence). CDR3 sequence: CASSLGAGEEQYF. In DNA, the CDR3 is TGTGCCAGCAGTTTAGGAGCGGGGGAAGAGCAGTACTTC.

The rearrangement uses TRBV2 and TRBJ1-5; D is unclear. V lost 1 base and J lost 9, with 16 bases in between. The CDR3 consists of 15 residues. CDR1 is SNHLY and CDR2 is FYNNEI in the germline V gene. In nucleotides, the CDR3 is TGTGCCAGCAGTGAAGAGTCGGGTACTCTTAGGCCCCAGCATTTT. This translates into CASSEESGTLRPQHF.

This chain joins TRBV18 and TRBJ2-7, with TRBD2 as a possible D gene (5 bases). V shed 3 bases and J shed 7 bases, with 10 bases lying between them. The CDR3 sequence is 12 residues long. Germline V gene data show CDR1 as KGHSH and CDR2 as LQKENI. CDR3 protein: CASSPLRGEQYF. The CDR3 nucleotides read TGTGCCAGCTCACCTCTACGGGGTGAGCAGTACTTC.

The CDR3 spells CASSFPGFSEQYF. The CDR3 coding sequence is TGTGCCAGCAGTTTCCCAGGGTTCTCCGAGCAGTACTTC. The rearrangement joins TRBV6-6 to TRBJ2-7; D possibly corresponds to TRBD1 (5 bases). CDR1 MNHNY and CDR2 SVGAGI come from the germline V gene (reference sequence). CDR3 length equals 13 residues. The V and J ends lost 4 bases and 6 bases respectively, with 13 bases between them.

The chain recombines TRBV15 with TRBJ2-3; 8 bases are a match to TRBD2. After removal of 1 base from V and 4 bases from J, the junction contained 16 bases not matched to a gene. This CDR3 region has 19 residues. Per the germline V gene, CDR1 is LNHNV and CDR2 is YYDKDF (reference sequence). The CDR3 DNA sequence: TGTGCCACCAGCAGAGGGGGAGCGGGAGTGAGTCGCGGACCAGATACGCAGTATTTT. Translation: CATSRGGAGVSRGPDTQYF.

This clone was seen at least ten times. The rearrangement joins TRBV5-4 to TRBJ2-3, with a weak D call TRBD2 (6 bases). This CDR3 spans 17 amino acids. Germline assignment: CDR1 SGHNT and CDR2 YYREEE (reference sequence). Trimming shortened V by 4 bases and J by 0 bases, and 18 bases separated the two germline ends. The CDR3 reads CASSGDRPGASTDTQYF. The DNA of the CDR3 is TGTGCCAGCAGCGGGGACCGTCCGGGAGCGAGCACAGATACGCAGTATTTT.

V gene TRBV10-3 combines with J gene TRBJ2-6; 8 nucleotides line up with TRBD1. The CDR3 runs 18 residues. The germline gives CDR1 ENHRY, CDR2 SYGVKD. Trimming took 4 bases from V and 0 from J; bases not matched to a gene: 8. CDR3 DNA: TGTGCCATCAGTGCATTAGGACAGGGAGTCTCTGGGGCCAACGTCCTGACTTTC. Translating it yields CAISALGQGVSGANVLTF.

The J gene is TRBJ2-1, the V gene TRBV5-1; 7 positions agree with TRBD2. Trimming took 5 bases from V and 3 from J; bases not matched to a gene: 5. The V gene's germline CDR1 is SGHRS and CDR2 YFSETQ. CDR3 length equals 14 residues. The CDR3 coding sequence is TGCGCCAGCAGTGCCCGGGAGGTCTACAATGAGCAGTTCTTC. Its translation is CASSAREVYNEQFF.

Only a few counts were recorded for this clone. The chain couples TRBV10-3 to TRBJ2-7, with 12 bases lining up with TRBD2. CDR3 size: 13 residues. The germline V gene encodes CDR1 ENHRY and CDR2 SYGVKD. Trimming removed 7 bases from V and 5 bases from J; junction bases left unmatched: 3. The CDR3 loop is CAITRTSGDEQYF. CDR3 nucleotide sequence: TGTGCCATCACCAGGACTAGCGGGGACGAGCAGTACTTC.

CDR3 coding DNA: TGTGCCAGCAGCTTAAGAGACAGCCCCTACGAGCAGTACTTC. It translates to CASSLRDSPYEQYF. V usage is TRBV7-8 and J usage is TRBJ2-7; a possible D gene is TRBD1 (5 bases). Trimming left V 2 bases short and J 2 bases short, with 10 bases between. Per germline, CDR1 SGHVS and CDR2 FQNEAQ. The CDR3 is 14 amino acids.

This chain connects TRBV28 to TRBJ2-7, with D hard to call. CDR1 is MDHEN and CDR2 is SYDVKM in the germline V gene. CDR3 length equals 10 residues. The V gene lost 6 bases and the J gene lost 4 bases, with 4 bases spanning the gap. The CDR3 DNA sequence: TGTGCCAGCAGCGAGTACGAGCAGTACTTC. Its protein is CASSEYEQYF. Full variable domain (missing parts from reference TRBV28 and TRBJ2-7): DVKVTQSSRYLVKRTGEKVFLECVQDMDHENMFWYRQDPGLGLRLIYFSYDVKMKEKGDIPEGYSVSREKKERFSLILESASTNQTSMYLCASSEYEQYFGPGTRLTVT.

The sample holds a few counts of this clone. V gene TRBV12-3 or TRBV12-4 combines with J gene TRBJ1-2; no definite D call. V gave up 6 bases and J gave up 6 bases, with 14 bases separating them. The CDR3 totals 13 residues. The CDR3, as DNA: TGTGCCAGCAGCCGCGGCGTGAGGGATGGCTACACCTTC. Residues: CASSRGVRDGYTF.

This clone was counted between two and nine times. The chain links TRBV5-1 to TRBJ2-7; weak D call: TRBD2 (5 bases). The germline gives CDR1 SGHRS, CDR2 YFSETQ. V dropped 2 bases and J dropped 4 bases, with 7 bases sitting between them. The CDR3 spans 12 residues. The CDR3 here is CASSFSGYEQYF. The CDR3 DNA reads TGCGCCAGCAGCTTTTCGGGATACGAGCAGTACTTC.

The chain uses TRBV4-1 and TRBJ2-3; TRBD2 matches at 14 bases. V lost 1 base, J lost 1 base, and 10 bases stayed unmatched. The CDR3 runs 20 residues. Germline CDR1 is MGHRA and CDR2 is YSYEKL. For the CDR3, the DNA is TGCGCCAGCAGCCAAGTATTGGGGACTAGCGGGAGTGGGGGCACAGATACGCAGTATTTT. Translation gives CASSQVLGTSGSGGTDTQYF.

The chain joins TRBV6-1 to TRBJ1-2, with D perhaps TRBD1 (6 bases). The V end lost 3 bases, the J end lost 1 base, and 9 bases lay between the germline ends. The CDR3 length is 14 residues. In germline, CDR1 is MNHNS, CDR2 SASEGT. The CDR3 reads CASSDPDSNYGYTF. DNA for the CDR3: TGTGCCAGCAGTGACCCGGACAGTAACTATGGCTACACCTTC.

This chain joins TRBV27 and TRBJ1-5, with TRBD1 as a possible D gene (6 bases). CDR3 size: 17 residues. CDR1 and CDR2 from the germline V gene are MNHEY and SMNVEV (reference sequence). The V end was cut by 4 bases, the J end by 0 bases, with 16 bases between. The CDR3 loop reads CASSSITDRYSNQPQHF. CDR3 DNA sequence: TGTGCCAGCAGTTCCATAACGGACAGATATAGCAATCAGCCCCAGCATTTT.

The chain couples TRBV11-2 to TRBJ1-1; D possibly corresponds to TRBD1 (5 bases). V was cut by 5 bases and J by 5 bases, with 12 bases left in between. The CDR3 loop spans 13 amino acids. The germline gives CDR1 SGHAT, CDR2 FQNNGV. The CDR3 coding sequence is TGTGCCAGCAGCCCTCTCCCAGGGACTGAAGCTTTCTTT. It translates to CASSPLPGTEAFF.

The V and J genes are TRBV15 and TRBJ2-7; 7 bases are shared with TRBD1. V trimming: 1 base; J trimming: 6 bases; junction bases outside the gene matches: 0. Germline V gene sequence: CDR1 LNHNV, CDR2 YYDKDF (reference sequence). The CDR3 consists of 12 residues. The CDR3 DNA is TGTGCCACCAGCAGAGCAGGGGGCGAGCAGTACTTC. Translated, it gives CATSRAGGEQYF.

The rearrangement links TRBV6-5 to TRBJ2-1, with TRBD2 matching 11 bases. The ends lost 6 bases at V and 4 bases at J; junction bases unmatched: 5. CDR3 size: 15 residues. Germline values: CDR1 MNHEY, CDR2 SVGAGI. The chain's CDR3 is CASRSGLAVYNEQFF. CDR3 nucleotide sequence: TGTGCCAGCAGGTCGGGACTAGCGGTTTACAATGAGCAGTTCTTC.

The table lists this clone with a count of one. The chain is built from TRBV30 and TRBJ2-3; weak D call: TRBD1 (6 bases). CDR3 length: 14 amino acids. Germline CDR1 and CDR2: GTSNPN and SVGIG (reference sequence). V was trimmed by 3 bases and J by 1 base, leaving 11 bases between them. CDR3 in amino acids: CAWRGGLGTDTQYF. In nucleotides, the CDR3 is TGTGCCTGGAGAGGGGGTTTGGGCACAGATACGCAGTATTTT.